One and the same sample provided the 28 T cell receptor beta chains below, sequenced in a study of T cells expressing NK-cell markers. TCRdb re-called the 5' RACE reads; every CDR3 protein appears as one record, without DNA. Recorded for this sample: about 430,000 distinct CDR3 sequences. Sample: blood T cells: a sorted CD56 or NKG2C T cell subset, CD4+ or CD8+ T cells, or bulk PBMC T cells (not recorded which). These receptor sequences come from a woman aged 50 to 60 in good health.

The chain links TRBV12-3 or TRBV12-4 to TRBJ2-1. The CDR3 length is 16 residues. The CDR3 loop is CASSRYLEAPHNEQFF.

The chain links TRBV9 to TRBJ2-7; TCRdb's D call, TRBD1, is unchecked because there is no DNA. Germline values: CDR1 SGDLS, CDR2 YYNGEE. The CDR3 length is 19 residues. This CDR3 is CASSVVFLLRGDGLYEQYF.

The V and J genes are TRBV7-9 and TRBJ2-7. Germline V gene data show CDR1 as SEHNR and CDR2 as FQNEAQ (reference sequence). CDR3 length equals 13 residues. CDR3 sequence: CASSLAASGEQYF. Full variable domain (outside the CDR3, taken from reference TRBV7-9 and TRBJ2-7): DTGVSQNPRHKITKRGQNVTFRCDPISEHNRLYWYRQTLGQGPEFLTYFQNEAQLEKSRLLSDRFSAERPKGSFSTLEIQRTEQGDSAMYLCASSLAASGEQYFGPGTRLTVT.

The chain joins TRBV3-1 to TRBJ2-1; the D call from TCRdb, TRBD1, cannot be confirmed without DNA. CDR1 is LGHDT and CDR2 is YNNKEL in the germline V gene (reference sequence). The CDR3 runs to 15 residues. This CDR3 is CASRNSGLKVDEQFF.

The gene calls are TRBV12-3 or TRBV12-4 and TRBJ2-1; TCRdb lists TRBD1, though no DNA is available to test this call. This CDR3 region has 12 residues. The CDR3 sequence is CASSLQGSEQFF.

Here the CDR3 reads CASSPEAKKNIQYF. The chain combines TRBV6-5 with TRBJ2-4. Germline-derived CDR1 and CDR2 are MNHEY and SVGAGI. The CDR3 covers 14 residues.

The chain recombines TRBV5-1 with TRBJ2-1. Germline CDR1 is SGHRS and CDR2 is YFSETQ. The CDR3 loop spans 15 amino acids. CDR3 sequence reads: CASSVISGSYNEQFF.

J is TRBJ2-4 and V is TRBV11-2; the TRBD2 assignment by TCRdb is unverifiable without DNA. The CDR3 runs to 15 residues. Germline CDR1 and CDR2: SGHAT and FQNNGV. CDR3 amino acids: CASSSRSGGKNIQYF.

The chain carries TRBV12-3 or TRBV12-4 and TRBJ2-7. This CDR3 has 11 residues. The CDR3 sequence: CASSLSTKQYF.

V gene TRBV7-7 combines with J gene TRBJ2-7; TCRdb lists TRBD1, though no DNA is available to test this call. This CDR3 has 13 amino acids. Germline CDR1 reads SSHAT; CDR2 reads FNYEAQ (reference sequence). The CDR3 loop is CASSLGGGAEQYF.

The genes are TRBV12-3 or TRBV12-4 and TRBJ2-2. This CDR3 region has 12 residues. The CDR3 reads CASRFIAGELFF.

The chain joins TRBV6-4 to TRBJ2-3. Germline values: CDR1 MRHNA, CDR2 SNTAGT. This CDR3 contains 14 residues. CDR3 residues: CASRSGLSTDTQYF.

This chain joins TRBV29-1 and TRBJ2-3; TCRdb's D gene call, TRBD1, goes unchecked for lack of DNA. Looked up from germline, CDR1 is SQVTM and CDR2 is ANQGSEA. The CDR3 is 14 amino acids. The CDR3 is CSVVRGSSADTQYF.

The chain uses TRBV2 and TRBJ2-3; TCRdb's D call of TRBD1 is untestable without DNA. This CDR3 comprises 12 residues. The germline V gene has CDR1 SNHLY and CDR2 FYNNEI. The CDR3 protein is CASADRVDTQYF.

The V and J genes are TRBV9 and TRBJ1-2. The CDR3 totals 15 residues. CDR1 is SGDLS, CDR2 YYNGEE, per germline. CDR3 sequence reads: CASSVATPAVYGYTF. The entire variable domain, with the rest obtained from reference TRBV9 and TRBJ1-2, is as follows: DSGVTQTPKHLITATGQRVTLRCSPRSGDLSVYWYQQSLDQGLQFLIQYYNGEERAKGNILERFSAQQFPDLHSELNLSSLELGDSALYFCASSVATPAVYGYTFGSGTRLTVV.

The genes are TRBV14 and TRBJ2-1; lacking DNA, the TRBD2 call made by TCRdb goes unchecked. Germline V gives CDR1 SGHDN, CDR2 FVKESK. The CDR3 covers 17 residues. The CDR3 loop reads CASSQVWASGYSNEQFF. The whole variable domain, filled in from reference TRBV14 and TRBJ2-1, reads EAGVTQFPSHSVIEKGQTVTLRCDPISGHDNLYWYRRVMGKEIKFLLHFVKESKQDESGMPNNRFLAERTGGTYSTLKVQPAELEDSGVYFCASSQVWASGYSNEQFFGPGTRLTVL.

The chain's CDR3 is CASSQRGGKDTEAFF. This rearrangement joins TRBV3-1 to TRBJ1-1. The germline CDR1 and CDR2 sequences are LGHDT and YNNKEL (reference sequence). This CDR3 comprises 15 residues.

This chain connects TRBV6-5 to TRBJ2-5; the TCRdb call, TRBD1, lacks DNA for checking. This CDR3 spans 12 amino acids. CDR1 and CDR2 (germline): MNHEY, SVGAGI. CDR3 sequence reads: CATADSLGTQYF.

The chain joins TRBV3-1 to TRBJ2-2. Germline V gene lookup returns CDR1 LGHDT and CDR2 YNNKEL (reference sequence). This CDR3 has 12 residues. The CDR3 sequence is CASGPNTGELFF.

J is TRBJ1-1 and V is TRBV12-3 or TRBV12-4. This CDR3 spans 15 amino acids. CDR3 sequence: CASRLSGGENTEAFF.

V and J are TRBV3-1 and TRBJ2-5. Per the germline V gene, CDR1 is LGHDT and CDR2 is YNNKEL (reference sequence). The CDR3 is 12 amino acids. CDR3 sequence reads: CASSQVSQDQYF.

The rearrangement links TRBV10-1 to TRBJ2-3; TCRdb's D gene call, TRBD1, goes unchecked for lack of DNA. This CDR3 has 16 amino acids. The germline gives CDR1 WNHNN, CDR2 SYGVQD (reference sequence). The CDR3 reads CASSESAGRGTDTQYF.

The V call is TRBV11-3, the J call TRBJ2-1; the TCRdb call, TRBD1, lacks DNA for checking. The length of the CDR3 is 16 residues. The germline gives CDR1 SGHNT, CDR2 YENEEA. CDR3 amino acids: CASSPRGGESYNEQFF.

The chain links TRBV15 to TRBJ2-2; TCRdb's D call of TRBD1 is untestable without DNA. Germline values: CDR1 LNHNV, CDR2 YYDKDF (reference sequence). There are 16 residues in the CDR3. The CDR3 sequence: CATSRVSGARTGELFF.

The gene calls are TRBV2 and TRBJ2-3; TCRdb selects TRBD1, and the lack of DNA leaves this call unchecked. The CDR3 totals 14 residues. CDR1 and CDR2 (germline): SNHLY, FYNNEI. CDR3: CASRAGDHTDTQYF.

The chain recombines TRBV11-3 with TRBJ2-1; TCRdb proposes TRBD1, but this gene call is untestable without DNA. The CDR3 has 16 residues. In germline, CDR1 is SGHNT, CDR2 YENEEA. The CDR3 here is CASSLLGGGTRGEQFF.

This chain's CDR3 is CASSQVPAGVSSTGELFF. The chain uses TRBV14 and TRBJ2-2; TCRdb outputs TRBD2, but without DNA this stays unchecked. The CDR3 length is 18 residues. Germline CDR1 and CDR2: SGHDN and FVKESK.

The V call is TRBV10-2, the J call TRBJ1-1; the D gene TCRdb calls, TRBD1, cannot be checked with no DNA. CDR1 and CDR2 (germline): WSHSY, SAAADI. The CDR3 is made up of 14 amino acids. The chain's CDR3 is CASSEAPPGSEAFF.